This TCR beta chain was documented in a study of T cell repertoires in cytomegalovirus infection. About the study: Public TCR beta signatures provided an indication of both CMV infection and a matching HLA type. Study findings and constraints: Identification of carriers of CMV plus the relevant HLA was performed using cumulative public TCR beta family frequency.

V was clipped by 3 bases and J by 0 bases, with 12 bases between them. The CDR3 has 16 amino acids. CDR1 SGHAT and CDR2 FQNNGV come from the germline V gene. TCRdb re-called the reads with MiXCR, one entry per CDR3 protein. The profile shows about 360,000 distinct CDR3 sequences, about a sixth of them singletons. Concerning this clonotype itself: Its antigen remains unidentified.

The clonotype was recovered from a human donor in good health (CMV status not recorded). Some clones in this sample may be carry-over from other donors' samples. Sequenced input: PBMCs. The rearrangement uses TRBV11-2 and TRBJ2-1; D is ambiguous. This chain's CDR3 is CASSFRSMSSYNEQFF. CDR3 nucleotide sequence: TGTGCCAGCAGCTTTCGGAGCATGAGCTCCTACAATGAGCAGTTCTTC.